The 25 T cell receptor beta chains presented below share a single source sample, sequenced in a study of identical twins. TCRdb re-called the 5' RACE reads through MiXCR, storing one row per CDR3 protein. The sample includes approximately 500,000 distinct CDR3 sequences, 24% seen only once; the top ten take about 2.9%. These data are also associated with another study on T cells expressing NK-cell markers.

The sequenced material came from CD4+ T cells sorted from blood. The receptors come from a woman aged 18-29 years in good health.

V usage is TRBV15 and J usage is TRBJ2-7; TRBD2 is a possible D gene (6 bases). V was trimmed by 0 bases and J by 2 bases, leaving 11 bases between them. The CDR3 loop spans 15 amino acids. The V gene's germline CDR1 is LNHNV and CDR2 YYDKDF (reference sequence). In DNA, the CDR3 is TGTGCCACCAGCAGAGATTCCCCTAGCGCCTACGAGCAGTACTTC. Translated, it gives CATSRDSPSAYEQYF.

This clonotype turned up a few times. V and J are TRBV5-1 and TRBJ1-6; a possible D gene is TRBD1 (5 bases). CDR1 is SGHRS, CDR2 YFSETQ, per germline. The CDR3 contains 14 residues. Trimming cost V 4 bases and J 8 bases, with 13 bases left between them. The chain's CDR3 is CASSVEGSYSPLHF. In DNA, the CDR3 is TGCGCCAGCAGCGTTGAGGGGAGCTATTCACCCCTCCACTTT.

V and J are TRBV7-9 and TRBJ2-3; D perhaps matches TRBD2 (6 bases). Trimming took 5 bases from V and 4 from J, leaving 16 bases between them. Germline CDR1 reads SEHNR; CDR2 reads FQNEAQ (reference sequence). The CDR3 is made up of 15 amino acids. The CDR3 DNA is TGTGCCAGCAGCGCAAGCGGGTTCGGGGCAGATACGCAGTATTTT. Residues: CASSASGFGADTQYF.

The chain recombines TRBV11-2 with TRBJ2-7; D remains ambiguous. Germline CDR1 and CDR2: SGHAT and FQNNGV. This CDR3 is 12 amino acids long. The V and J ends lost 1 base and 7 bases respectively, with 8 bases between them. In DNA, the CDR3 is TGTGCCAGCAGCTTAGTGTGGGAAGAGCAGTACTTC. It is translated as CASSLVWEEQYF.

The chain has TRBV5-1 and TRBJ1-6; 7 positions agree with TRBD1. This CDR3 spans 15 amino acids. The J segment lost 9 bases and the V segment lost 0 bases, leaving 6 bases of the junction unmatched. CDR1 and CDR2 (germline): SGHRS, YFSETQ. Here the CDR3 reads CASSLDDRAFSPLHF. The DNA for the CDR3 is TGCGCCAGCAGCTTGGACGACAGGGCCTTTTCACCCCTCCACTTT. Combining the CDR3 with reference TRBV5-1 and TRBJ1-6 gives the whole variable domain KAGVTQTPRYLIKTRGQQVTLSCSPISGHRSVSWYQQTPGQGLQFLFEYFSETQRNKGNFPGRFSGRQFSNSRSEMNVSTLELGDSALYLCASSLDDRAFSPLHFGNGTRLTVT.

The rearrangement uses TRBV20-1 and TRBJ2-7; D may be TRBD2 (6 bases). The ends were cut back, 6 bases at V and 7 bases at J, with 16 bases in the middle. The germline gives CDR1 DFQATT, CDR2 SNEGSKA (reference sequence). The length of the CDR3 is 12 residues. DNA for the CDR3: TGCAGTGCCTTCGGAGGGCAGTCGGAGCAGTACTTC. Its protein product is CSAFGGQSEQYF.

The sample holds a few counts of this clonotype. This chain connects TRBV20-1 to TRBJ2-7; 7 nucleotides match TRBD2. Losses at the gene ends were 3 bases for V and 7 bases for J; bases not matched to a gene: 9. This CDR3 spans 13 amino acids. Per the germline V gene, CDR1 is DFQATT and CDR2 is SNEGSKA (reference sequence). For the CDR3, the DNA is TGCAGTGCTAGCTTCGCGGGAGCCCAAGAGCAGTACTTC. It specifies CSASFAGAQEQYF.

This clonotype has a handful of counts. The chain links TRBV27 to TRBJ2-6; TRBD1 agrees at 9 bases. J was trimmed by 0 bases and V by 10 bases; bases with no gene match: 13. Germline loops: CDR1 MNHEY, CDR2 SMNVEV (reference sequence). The length of the CDR3 is 18 residues. CDR3 residues: CATTGTGRIHSGANVLTF. CDR3 nucleotide sequence: TGTGCCACAACCGGGACAGGGCGAATCCACTCTGGGGCCAACGTCCTGACTTTC.

This clonotype was recorded a few times. The rearrangement uses TRBV7-9 and TRBJ1-2; no reliable D call. Germline CDR1 SEHNR, CDR2 FQNEAQ (reference sequence). This CDR3 spans 15 amino acids. V was clipped by 4 bases and J by 0 bases, with 12 bases between them. The CDR3 is CASSYTDPTNYGYTF. In nucleotides, the CDR3 is TGTGCCAGCAGCTATACTGATCCAACTAACTATGGCTACACCTTC.

V gene TRBV12-3 or TRBV12-4 combines with J gene TRBJ2-1; a possible D gene is TRBD2 (5 bases). The CDR3 has 16 amino acids. Trimming took off 7 bases at V and 1 base at J, with 17 bases between the two ends. The CDR3 loop is CASTFLKTGSYNEQFF. The CDR3 DNA is TGTGCCAGCACCTTCCTTAAGACGGGGTCCTACAATGAGCAGTTCTTC.

The rearrangement links TRBV10-1 to TRBJ2-1; 10 nucleotides align to TRBD2. This CDR3 spans 15 amino acids. V lost 1 base and J lost 5; bases outside the gene matches: 2. Germline CDR1 and CDR2: WNHNN and SYGVQD (reference sequence). CDR3 sequence: CASSEWTSGNNEQFF. CDR3 DNA sequence: TGCGCCAGCAGTGAGTGGACTAGCGGTAACAATGAGCAGTTCTTC.

The rearrangement links TRBV7-8 to TRBJ2-7; D is ambiguous. Per the germline V gene, CDR1 is SGHVS and CDR2 is FQNEAQ. Trimming removed 5 bases from V and 6 bases from J, with 11 bases in between. The CDR3 covers 12 residues. CDR3 sequence reads: CASSIFRFEQYF. The CDR3 coding sequence is TGTGCCAGCAGCATATTCAGGTTCGAGCAGTACTTC.

The table lists this clonotype with a few counts. CDR3 sequence: CSARAPGQSNSPLHF. The CDR3 DNA reads TGCAGTGCTAGAGCACCGGGACAGAGCAATTCACCCCTCCACTTT. The chain is built from TRBV20-1 and TRBJ1-6; 7 nucleotides agree with TRBD1. The length of the CDR3 is 15 residues. The V gene's germline CDR1 is DFQATT and CDR2 SNEGSKA (reference sequence). V dropped 1 base and J dropped 7; count of bases not matched to a gene: 7.

This clonotype was seen more than once but under ten times. The genes are TRBV24-1 and TRBJ2-3; no firm D call. CDR3 size: 13 residues. Trimming shortened V by 4 bases and J by 5 bases, and 9 bases separated the two germline ends. Germline CDR1 is KGHDR and CDR2 is SFDVKD. The CDR3: CATSELSGDTQYF. The CDR3 DNA reads TGTGCCACCAGTGAATTGTCCGGAGATACGCAGTATTTT.

A few counts support this clonotype. The J gene is TRBJ2-1, the V gene TRBV9; D perhaps matches TRBD2 (6 bases). The germline gives CDR1 SGDLS, CDR2 YYNGEE. Deletions cut 0 bases from V and 8 bases from J, with 15 bases between. The CDR3 has 15 amino acids. CDR3 bases: TGTGCCAGCAGCGTAGGGACTACTTCCCTTCATGAGCAGTTCTTC. Its protein is CASSVGTTSLHEQFF.

The V and J genes are TRBV2 and TRBJ1-2, with 10 nucleotides matching TRBD1. This CDR3 has 15 amino acids. Trimming took 6 bases from V and 4 from J; bases not matched to a gene: 8. Germline-derived CDR1 and CDR2 are SNHLY and FYNNEI. This CDR3 reads CASRKKGQGGYGYTF. For the CDR3, the DNA is TGTGCCAGCAGAAAAAAAGGACAGGGGGGCTATGGCTACACCTTC.

V and J are TRBV6-2 or TRBV6-3 and TRBJ2-5; no clear D gene. V lost 6 bases to trimming and J lost 1 base, with 12 bases between them. This CDR3 comprises 14 residues. Germline CDR1 and CDR2: MNHEY and SVGEGT. Here the CDR3 DNA reads TGTGCCAGCAGGACGAGGCAGTCCCAAGAGACCCAGTACTTC. Amino acid sequence: CASRTRQSQETQYF.

Only a few counts were recorded for this clonotype. This chain uses TRBV3-1 with TRBJ2-6; 11 nucleotides align to TRBD2. The V and J ends lost 5 bases and 0 bases, in that order; junction bases with no gene match: 9. This CDR3 spans 19 amino acids. CDR1 and CDR2 from the germline V gene are LGHDT and YNNKEL (reference sequence). For the CDR3, the DNA is TGTGCCAGCAGCTTCCTACTAGCGGGGGCCGTCTCTGGGGCCAACGTCCTGACTTTC. It yields the protein CASSFLLAGAVSGANVLTF.

In its sample, this clonotype was seen a few times. V gene TRBV12-3 or TRBV12-4 combines with J gene TRBJ1-5; tentatively, D is TRBD1 (5 bases). This CDR3 has 15 residues. The V end lost 3 bases, the J end lost 7 bases, and 16 bases lay between the germline ends. The CDR3 protein is CASSFGLRGGQPQHF. The CDR3 DNA reads as TGTGCCAGCAGTTTCGGGTTGAGGGGAGGCCAGCCCCAGCATTTT.

The chain has TRBV24-1 and TRBJ2-7; tentative D call: TRBD1 (6 bases). The CDR3 is made up of 14 amino acids. Germline V gene lookup returns CDR1 KGHDR and CDR2 SFDVKD. The V and J ends lost 4 bases and 6 bases respectively, with 15 bases between them. CDR3 region: CATSDPDRPGEQYF. The CDR3 nucleotides read TGTGCCACCAGTGACCCCGACAGGCCTGGCGAGCAGTACTTC.

This chain connects TRBV10-2 to TRBJ2-4; 15 bases map to TRBD2. Losses at the gene ends were 1 base for V and 10 bases for J; bases not matched to a gene: 11. The CDR3 has 18 amino acids. CDR1 is WSHSY, CDR2 SAAADI, per germline. CDR3 bases: TGCGCCAGCAGTGAGTACCCAACCGGGACTAGCGGGAGGAAAATTCAGTACTTC. It translates to CASSEYPTGTSGRKIQYF.

The sample holds a few counts of this clonotype. V usage is TRBV12-3 or TRBV12-4 and J usage is TRBJ1-2, with TRBD1 matching 8 bases. The CDR3 runs to 13 residues. V gave up 5 bases and J gave up 7 bases; unmatched junction bases: 6. CDR3 nucleotides: TGTGCCAGCAGTCCTACAGGGGGTGGTGGCTACACCTTC. Translation: CASSPTGGGGYTF.

The rearrangement links TRBV4-2 to TRBJ2-2, with D perhaps TRBD1 or TRBD2 (5 bases each). V gave up 4 bases and J gave up 7 bases, with 16 bases separating them. Per the germline V gene, CDR1 is LGHNA and CDR2 is YNFKEQ. This CDR3 has 15 amino acids. In DNA form, the CDR3 reads TGTGCCAGCAGCCCCGGGGCGGCTAACGACGGGGAGCTGTTTTTT. It specifies CASSPGAANDGELFF.

This clonotype was found a few times. The chain uses TRBV7-2 and TRBJ2-5; 9 bases fit TRBD2. J was trimmed by 6 bases and V by 3 bases; bases with no gene match: 5. Germline values: CDR1 SGHTA, CDR2 FQGNSA. CDR3 length: 14 amino acids. CDR3 coding DNA: TGTGCCAGCAGCTTGGGTAGCGGGAGAAAGACCCAGTACTTC. It translates to CASSLGSGRKTQYF.

This chain joins TRBV29-1 and TRBJ1-1; 9 nucleotides match TRBD1. The V gene end was trimmed by 4 bases and the J gene end by 0 bases; junction bases not matched to a gene: 3. Germline values: CDR1 SQVTM, CDR2 ANQGSEA. The CDR3 spans 14 residues. The DNA of the CDR3 is TGCAGCGTTGGACAGGGGGTTCTGAACACTGAAGCTTTCTTT. Translating gives CSVGQGVLNTEAFF.